This T cell receptor (beta chain) was sequenced in a study of beta chain features in type 1 diabetes. The germline gives CDR1 LGHNA, CDR2 YSLEER. V lost 2 bases, J lost 7 bases, and 15 bases lay in between. This CDR3 is 16 amino acids long. Overall study results and limits: Patients with Type 1 diabetes showed moderately but significantly shorter TCRB CDR3s in all four CD4+ subsets.

What was sequenced were expressed TCRB transcripts, since all of the isolated RNA had been reverse transcribed. Clones were sequenced by immunoSEQ multiplex PCR, and TCRdb holds only the in-frame ones, with some missing. The table shows around 690,000 clones, with around 12% occurring only once. Concerning this clone itself: Its matching antigen is unknown.

The rearrangement joins TRBV4-3 to TRBJ1-6; TRBD1 is a possible D gene (6 bases). The receptor was derived from a young man with type 1 diabetes. Sequences were obtained from naive CD4+ T cells from blood. The CDR3 DNA reads TGCGCCAGCAGCCAACAGACGGGGGCTTCAAATTCACCCCTCCACTTT. Its protein is CASSQQTGASNSPLHF.